These 13 T cell receptor beta chains were all obtained from the same sample, sequenced in a study of beta chain features in type 1 diabetes. General study findings and limits: All four CD4+ subsets of Type 1 diabetes patients contained TCRB CDR3s that were moderately but significantly shorter.

The whole isolated RNA underwent reverse transcription, so sequencing captured expressed TCRB transcripts. The method was immunoSEQ multiplex PCR; TCRdb's version includes in-frame clones alone and lacks a portion of them. The sample includes over 300,000 clones, about a tenth of them seen just once. No antigen has been assigned to these receptors. Sequencing was carried out using central memory CD4+ T cells from blood. The receptors here all came from a man aged 30 to 39 with type 1 diabetes.

This chain joins TRBV7-2 and TRBJ2-5; D is uncertain. CDR3 length: 14 residues. Germline lookup yields CDR1 SGHTA and CDR2 FQGNSA. Trimming removed 3 bases from V and 1 base from J, with 9 bases in between. Written as DNA, the CDR3 is TGTGCCAGCAGCTTGAGGCGACTCCAAGAGACCCAGTACTTC. Encoded protein: CASSLRRLQETQYF.

This clone showed up just a few times. The V and J genes are TRBV30 and TRBJ2-2; no firm D call. Per germline, CDR1 GTSNPN and CDR2 SVGIG (reference sequence). V was clipped by 2 bases and J by 6 bases, with 4 bases between them. This CDR3 comprises 11 residues. CDR3 bases: TGTGCCTGGAGTAGCCCCGGGGAGCTGTTTTTT. Amino acids: CAWSSPGELFF.

This chain connects TRBV30 to TRBJ2-4; the D call may be TRBD1 or TRBD2 (5 bases each). This CDR3 region has 15 residues. Germline V gives CDR1 GTSNPN, CDR2 SVGIG (reference sequence). The V end was cut by 4 bases, the J end by 6 bases, with 19 bases between. CDR3 in amino acids: CAWNRKGTPGNIQYF. The CDR3 bases are TGTGCCTGGAATAGGAAGGGGACGCCCGGAAACATTCAGTACTTC.

The V call is TRBV7-9, the J call TRBJ2-2; D remains ambiguous. The CDR3 sequence is 13 residues long. V was cut by 5 bases and J by 6 bases, with 10 bases left in between. Germline values: CDR1 SEHNR, CDR2 FQNEAQ (reference sequence). The CDR3 DNA reads TGTGCCAGCAGCGGCGACTGGGCCGGGGAGCTGTTTTTT. Translated, it gives CASSGDWAGELFF. Complete variable domain (other parts from reference TRBV7-9 and TRBJ2-2): DTGVSQNPRHKITKRGQNVTFRCDPISEHNRLYWYRQTLGQGPEFLTYFQNEAQLEKSRLLSDRFSAERPKGSFSTLEIQRTEQGDSAMYLCASSGDWAGELFFGEGSRLTVL.

This rearrangement joins TRBV5-1 to TRBJ1-1; D is unresolved. Trimming took 3 bases from V and 1 from J, leaving 10 bases between them. Per germline, CDR1 SGHRS and CDR2 YFSETQ. The CDR3 spans 14 residues. In DNA, the CDR3 is TGCGCCAGCAGCTCTCTCCTGGGGAACACTGAAGCTTTCTTT. As protein: CASSSLLGNTEAFF.

This clone occurred many times. The chain uses TRBV6-5 and TRBJ2-7; no definite D call. From germline, CDR1 is MNHEY and CDR2 SVGAGI. This CDR3 region has 12 residues. V was pared by 5 bases and J by 7 bases, with 12 bases between. CDR3 sequence: CASSTPVGEQYF. The CDR3 region has the DNA TGTGCCAGCAGTACACCGGTTGGGGAGCAGTACTTC.

This chain links TRBV11-2 with TRBJ2-5, with D unclear. TRBJ2-7 matches the DNA end more closely, so the J call is doubtful. The CDR3 covers 15 residues. The germline V gene has CDR1 SGHAT and CDR2 FQNNGV. CDR3 coding DNA: TGTGCCAGCAGCTTAGCCTTCAGGACGTCCTACGAGCAGTACTTC. Its translation is CASSLAFRTSYEQYF.

This clone was recorded a few times. The J gene is TRBJ2-2, the V gene TRBV25-1; possible D gene TRBD1, 6 bases. This CDR3 region has 16 residues. V shed 4 bases and J shed 6 bases, with 18 bases lying between them. Germline CDR1 and CDR2: MGHDK and SYGVNS. CDR3: CASSVHRVEESGELFF. The CDR3 nucleotides read TGTGCCAGCAGTGTCCACAGGGTGGAAGAGTCCGGGGAGCTGTTTTTT.

This clone was found a few times. The chain has TRBV18 and TRBJ2-5, with D hard to call. The V gene lost 4 bases and the J gene lost 5 bases, with 17 bases spanning the gap. The CDR3 spans 15 residues. CDR1 is KGHSH, CDR2 LQKENI, per germline. The CDR3 DNA sequence: TGTGCCAGCTCACTACTTGCAGATTCTCCGGAGACCCAGTACTTC. Protein sequence: CASSLLADSPETQYF.

The rearrangement joins TRBV21-1 to TRBJ2-2; the table's D call TRBD1 went unverified against the DNA. TRBV21-1 is described as a pseudogene. The length of the CDR3 is 23 residues. The CDR3 sequence is CASSSGEPSAGTRDSENTGELFF. The CDR3 nucleotides read TGTGCCAGCAGCAGCGGGGAACCGTCTGCGGGAACCCGGGACAGCGAGAACACCGGGGAGCTGTTTTTT.

Many counts were recorded for this clone. The rearrangement links TRBV11-2 to TRBJ2-5, with 7 bases matching TRBD1. CDR1 is SGHAT and CDR2 is FQNNGV in the germline V gene. This CDR3 spans 13 amino acids. J was trimmed by 7 bases and V by 5 bases; bases with no gene match: 7. This CDR3 reads CASSIPTGWTQYF. For the CDR3, the DNA is TGTGCCAGCAGCATCCCGACAGGGTGGACCCAGTACTTC.

The chain couples TRBV10-3 to TRBJ1-4; D is uncertain. This CDR3 comprises 16 residues. Trimming removed 0 bases from V and 0 bases from J, with 8 bases in between. CDR1 and CDR2 (germline): ENHRY, SYGVKD. This chain's CDR3 is CAISESLSATNEKLFF. CDR3 DNA sequence: TGTGCCATCAGTGAGTCTCTCAGTGCAACTAATGAAAAACTGTTTTTT.

For this clone: One end of the junction fails to match germline, which may point to a read error. This rearrangement joins TRBV7-8 to TRBJ2-3, with TRBD2 matching over 12 bases. The CDR3 has 14 amino acids. The germline CDR1 and CDR2 sequences are SGHVS and FQNEAQ. The CDR3: CASSLAGGFDTQYF. In nucleotides, the CDR3 is TGTGCCAGCAGCCTAGCGGGGGGGTTTGATACGCAGTATTTT.